This TCR beta chain was captured by sequencing in a study of cytomegalovirus exposure and HLA in healthy donors (dated by TCRdb to about 2017). Background on the whole study: In an earlier analysis of 550 to 750 of the donors, 250 to 350 Gb of sequence data and about 110 million unique TCR beta sequences from 150 million to 200 million T cells were reported. Among some 400 genotyped donors of the cohort, an average of approximately 200,000 unique TCR beta nucleotide sequences was sequenced per donor, of which approximately 18% were non-productive. An early release that covered about 640 HLA-typed donors contained about 300 gigabases of sequencing data and 65 million to 100 million unique TCR sequences. To study patterns of TCR occurrence, a later analysis re-analyzed previously published TCR beta repertoires from several hundred donors and added high-resolution HLA genotyping. A separate validation cohort of 100 to 150 different subjects was used in addition to the 666-subject first cohort. Of the roughly 400 genotyped donors, approximately 80% were placed in the genetic ancestry cluster associated with self-reported Caucasian donors. To predict cytomegalovirus infection status, the study brought together high-throughput TCR immunosequencing, statistical association of individual TCRs with disease status, and machine learning. Every discovery cohort repertoire had been produced on one sequencing platform. A later genetic analysis used genome-wide SNP genotypes for about three fifths of the 666 donors, treating that subset as a discovery cohort. In an earlier analysis of 500 to 650 of the donors, high-throughput TCR beta sequencing was used to judge whether each TCR beta V gene segment behaved as functional or pseudogenic. The later analysis used no new phenotypic data to find candidate immune exposures, relying instead on TCR beta sequences and their occurrence across donors. The number of donors typed differed by locus, with roughly 620-630 for A, B, C, DRB1 and DQB1, around 520 for DQA1, 600 to 610 for DPA1, and about 450 for DPB1. The study was designed to test whether signatures of past pathogen exposure could be identified by cataloging public T cell receptors. Class I and class II HLA loci were covered by the typing at four-digit resolution. Several DR-DQ haplotypes were treated as single units for association and clustering because of strong linkage in the cohort. Donor age, sex, ethnicity and CMV serostatus were compiled alongside the repertoire data. The study profiled the T cell repertoires of more than 500 subjects by immunosequencing and related them to cytomegalovirus serostatus. The research as a whole found: In the study, some 180 TCR beta chains were listed as associated with cytomegalovirus. In a later analysis, most CMV-associated TCR beta chains were found to appear HLA-restricted, with HLA associations seemingly driven largely by CMV exposure. According to a later genetic analysis, donors in an Asian-associated ancestry cluster had fewer N-insertions in productive TCRs than the roughly 700-donor mean. Correlated functional status among segregating V segments might reflect linkage disequilibrium, but an unknown experimental factor could not be ruled out. Presence/absence analyses assumed roughly uniform sequencing depth across donors, an assumption that may not hold. Broadly in line with IMGT annotations, most TCR beta V segments showed up in productive rearrangements about 87% or about 30% of the time in an earlier analysis of roughly 590 of the donors. Because the 87-base-pair reads could not distinguish some IMGT-functional V segments, including TRBV6-2 and TRBV6-3, those segments were excluded. The cohort was sequenced for TCR beta chains only, and without alpha or paired-chain data the features that could be detected were limited. In vitro tests confirmed that a few of the cytomegalovirus-associated TCR beta chains recognize cytomegalovirus antigens. Because some donors lacked HLA typing at each locus, the association tests relied only on the typed subset. Because counts were too low, 15 to 20 rarely observed V segments, including chromosome 9 orphons, were left out of the earlier analysis of 587 of the donors. Across donors, most TCR sequences were observed very rarely, whereas some public TCRs were present in many individuals. A further reported finding was that TCR beta sequences accurately predicted the HLA-A and HLA-B alleles for most subjects in the first cohort. At a false discovery rate of 0.05, a later analysis linked 16,951 TCR beta sequences to specific HLA alleles. The authors suggested that the approach could potentially be generalized to other disease states and immunological phenotypes. Assigning TCR associations to individual alleles was difficult when HLA alleles, especially DR and DQ, strongly co-occurred. In a later analysis, TCR association rates were found to vary across HLA loci, with the most associated TCRs seen for DRB1 alleles and the fewest for HLA-C alleles. In both the original and validation cohorts, the classifier was reported to diagnose cytomegalovirus status with high specificity and sensitivity. V-gene and J-gene trimming of TCR beta chains was associated with a missense DCLRE1C variant in a later genetic analysis, and the association was replicated in an independent cohort. The sequencing pipeline was judged likely to have produced a cluster of highly shared sequence variants as a technical artifact. Several of the top co-occurrence clusters appeared to be linked to parvovirus B19, influenza, CMV and Epstein-Barr virus, according to a later analysis. Immune exposure information for the cohort was limited to CMV serostatus. Compared with equally common non-associated chains, HLA-associated TCR beta chains in a later analysis were more clonally expanded and had lower generation probabilities.

This clone is a singleton in its sample. Its antigen is currently not known. No base qualities exist here, and no much larger clone lies one base off it. V loses 7 bases of germline sequence and J loses 3 bases, and the interval between the two ends is 21 bases. Taken from cysteine to phenylalanine, the CDR3 has 15 residues. The sequence is cut down to CDR3 DNA, 45 bases in frame from base 1. CDR1 and CDR2 are drawn from the germline V gene: SQVTM, ANQGSEA. Library generation was performed with the immunoSEQ multiplex PCR assay. For the multiplex PCR, a mixture combining 60 forward primers for TCR Vbeta segments and 13 reverse primers for TCR Jbeta segments was used. The CDR3 region of rearranged TCR beta genes was amplified from genomic DNA with a multiplex PCR assay. The amplified TCR beta libraries were sequenced on the Illumina HiSeq System as 87-base-pair reads. In the source study's methods: In a later analysis, tens of millions of unique TCR beta chains were counted across the 666 repertoires, and approximately 11 million of these chains were shared by at least two donors. A nearest-neighbor algorithm error-corrected the raw reads and collapsed the reads into unique sequences, merging closely related sequences to remove PCR and sequencing errors. CDR3 sequences were aligned to IMGT reference sequences to assign V, D and J gene segments. For a sequence to be retained, at least a six-nucleotide match to both a V gene segment and a J gene segment was required. Rearrangements were called productive when the CDR3 lacked stop codons and stayed in frame with V and J; all others were non-productive. Following IMGT convention, CDR3 was defined as the stretch from the second conserved V-encoded cysteine up to the conserved J-encoded phenylalanine. The earlier analysis of roughly 590 of the donors excluded any sequence lacking an unambiguous match to a single V gene segment. In an earlier analysis of 587 of the donors, V segments were called functional above 56.7% productive rearrangements and were called segregating when the between-donor standard deviation exceeded 5%. To diagnose cytomegalovirus status from the catalog of TCR beta chain sequences, a statistical classification framework was built. In a later analysis, V and J genes were assigned by comparing TCR nucleotide sequences against IMGT/GENE-DB human TR gene sequences. The TCRdist pipeline was used in a later analysis to assign CDR3 sequences and most-parsimonious VDJ recombination scenarios. In a later analysis, each TCR beta chain was defined by its CDR3 amino acid sequence together with its V-gene family, and reads lacking a unique V-gene family were excluded. To address suspected cross-contamination and a sequencing artifact, a later analysis removed approximately 590 highly shared, low-generation-probability nucleotide sequences. A later analysis calculated a clonal expansion index for each public chain from normalized within-repertoire ranks of inferred template counts. In a later analysis, generation probabilities were computed using a VDJ recombination model fitted to out-of-frame rearrangements, and the results were checked against IGoR. A later analysis scored TCR-TCR, TCR-HLA and TCR-CMV co-occurrence with hypergeometric tests, applying a repertoire-size bias correction to TCR pairs. A later analysis estimated false discovery rates by permuting HLA or CMV assignments 20 times. In a later analysis, co-occurring TCRs were grouped using DBSCAN, with TCRdist sequence similarity added in when clustering inside HLA-allele-positive subsets. Co-occurrence clustering excluded repertoires with fewer than 30,000 or more than 120,000 public chains, plus five with anomalous nucleotide sharing. Here the immuneACCESS table is served through TCRdb, limited to in-frame sequences with V and J called. Missing clones are a known gap in these copies; in checked studies unresolved V genes cover under half, and the rest lacks a known reason. V and J calls and clone size are copied from that table; D and trimming were computed from the DNA. The sample data list about 93,000 clones, and approximately 80% of these were observed just once. The ten biggest clones cover under 4% of the sample.

The cohort was made up of 666 healthy bone marrow donors. Cohort members were all nominally healthy when sampled, although unrecorded immune exposures were likely present. The donor tested CMV seronegative, placing the donor among the approximately 360 seronegative members of the cohort. A peripheral blood sample was provided by each donor, and peripheral blood mononuclear cells were used for TCR beta sequencing. The Qiagen DNeasy Blood Extraction Kit was used to extract genomic DNA from the blood cell samples. This receptor was obtained from a man aged 50-60 years in good health and CMV-seronegative. The sample consisted of PBMCs. This receptor chain uses TRBV29-1 and TRBJ1-1, with a weak D call of TRBD1 (6 bases match). This receptor carries the CDR3 CSGARVGRGDTEAFF. The sequenced DNA is TGCAGCGGTGCACGCGTCGGCAGGGGCGACACTGAAGCTTTCTTT.